The clone carrying this T cell receptor (beta chain) was counted a single time. Its antigen remains unknown. Produced via immunoSEQ multiplex PCR; TCRdb's table is partial and in-frame only. The sample yields approximately 90,000 clones, under 95% seen once. The trim removed 1 base at V and 4 bases at J, leaving 7 bases unmatched. Germline V gene sequence: CDR1 SGHDN, CDR2 FVKESK. The CDR3 totals 16 residues. This record comes from a study of OX40 agonist ivuxolimab in advanced cancers. Study-wide results and caveats: Antigens targeted by the expanded peripheral T cells were not determined. At 0.1-3.0 mg/kg, partial responders had clonal expansion among the lowest observed.

This receptor was identified in an adult with an advanced solid tumor such as melanoma, head and neck, liver or kidney cancer. The material sequenced was CD4+ or CD8+ T cells sorted from blood, taken in a trial of the OX40 agonist ivuxolimab. J is TRBJ2-1 and V is TRBV14, with TRBD2 matching over 7 bases. The CDR3 loop is CASSQVWGRAYNEQFF. CDR3 in DNA: TGTGCCAGCAGCCAAGTTTGGGGGAGGGCGTACAATGAGCAGTTCTTC.